Each of the 7 T cell receptor beta chains below was sequenced from the same sample in a study of cytomegalovirus exposure and HLA in healthy donors. Primers: 60 Vbeta forward and 13 Jbeta reverse. Sequencing was performed with immunoSEQ multiplex PCR; in TCRdb, only in-frame clones are kept and a portion is missing. The sample includes approximately 150,000 clones, 70% to 85% of them seen just once. Sequenced: PBMCs. The receptors stem from a woman in her fifties or sixties in good health and CMV-seropositive.

This chain joins TRBV28 and TRBJ2-1, with D possibly being TRBD2 (5 bases). The germline V gene has CDR1 MDHEN and CDR2 SYDVKM. The CDR3 length is 14 residues. Trimming removed 7 bases from V and 7 bases from J, with 17 bases in between. The DNA of the CDR3 is TGTGCCAGCACCCCCCCTAGCAGTGGAAATGAGCAGTTCTTC. It yields the protein CASTPPSSGNEQFF. Full variable domain (rest looked up from reference TRBV28 and TRBJ2-1): DVKVTQSSRYLVKRTGEKVFLECVQDMDHENMFWYRQDPGLGLRLIYFSYDVKMKEKGDIPEGYSVSREKKERFSLILESASTNQTSMYLCASTPPSSGNEQFFGPGTRLTVL.

V usage is TRBV27 and J usage is TRBJ1-6, with D unclear. V lost 3 bases to trimming and J lost 7 bases, with 4 bases between them. The length of the CDR3 is 12 residues. In germline, CDR1 is MNHEY, CDR2 SMNVEV (reference sequence). CDR3: CASSFPNSPLHF. As DNA, the CDR3 is TGTGCCAGCAGTTTCCCGAATTCACCCCTCCACTTT.

The gene calls are TRBV2 and TRBJ2-3, with 9 bases fitting TRBD1. Germline CDR1 and CDR2: SNHLY and FYNNEI. The CDR3 extends over 15 amino acids. Losses at the gene ends were 7 bases for V and 2 bases for J; bases not matched to a gene: 7. The CDR3 spells CASTSGTGFTDTQYF. The DNA of the CDR3 is TGTGCCAGCACTTCCGGGACAGGGTTCACAGATACGCAGTATTTT.

This clone was counted only a few times. The CDR3 loop reads CASSGGEPTEAFF. DNA of the CDR3: TGTGCCAGCAGCGGGGGAGAACCGACTGAAGCTTTCTTT. The rearrangement uses TRBV9 and TRBJ1-1; D uncertain. V was cut by 3 bases and J by 5 bases, with 11 bases left in between. The CDR3 sequence is 13 residues long. In germline, CDR1 is SGDLS, CDR2 YYNGEE.

In this sample, this clone turned up once. The chain uses TRBV4-3 and TRBJ2-7; TRBD2 agrees at 13 bases. In germline, CDR1 is LGHNA, CDR2 YSLEER. There are 18 residues in the CDR3. The trim removed 0 bases at V and 5 bases at J, leaving 10 bases unmatched. This chain's CDR3 is CASSQDWRTSGSTDEQYF. The DNA of the CDR3 is TGCGCCAGCAGCCAAGATTGGAGGACTAGCGGGAGCACCGACGAGCAGTACTTC.

V and J are TRBV5-1 and TRBJ1-2, with 10 bases lining up with TRBD1. Germline values: CDR1 SGHRS, CDR2 YFSETQ. Trimming at V came to 4 bases and at J to 4 bases, leaving 7 bases not matched to a gene. CDR3 length: 15 residues. The CDR3 coding sequence is TGCGCCAGCAGCCAACCGGGACAGGGGTCCTATGGCTACACCTTC. Its protein product is CASSQPGQGSYGYTF.

The gene calls are TRBV27 and TRBJ1-5; weak D call: TRBD1 (5 bases). There are 15 residues in the CDR3. From germline, CDR1 is MNHEY and CDR2 SMNVEV (reference sequence). Trimming pared 5 bases from V and 0 bases from J, leaving 11 bases between. CDR3 residues: CASSSRVYSNQPQHF. CDR3 nucleotide sequence: TGTGCCAGCAGTAGCAGGGTTTATAGCAATCAGCCCCAGCATTTT.